This TCR beta chain was retrieved from a study of OX40 agonist ivuxolimab in advanced cancers. TCRdb's copy holds only in-frame clones and misses some; the assay was immunoSEQ multiplex PCR. The sample yields about 5,600 clones, approximately 72% seen once. This clone was observed a few times. The sequence came from an adult with an advanced solid tumor such as melanoma, head and neck, liver or kidney cancer. Sequences were derived from CD4+ or CD8+ T cells sorted from blood, sampled in a trial of the OX40 agonist ivuxolimab.

As DNA, the CDR3 is TGTGCCAGCAGTTACGATGGGACTAGCGATTACAATGAGCAGTTCTTC. Translating gives CASSYDGTSDYNEQFF. The rearrangement links TRBV6-9 to TRBJ2-1, with TRBD2 matching 10 bases. The CDR3 sequence is 16 residues long. The germline V gene has CDR1 MNHGY and CDR2 SVAAGI. With V trimmed by 3 bases and J by 4 bases, 6 bases remained unmatched.